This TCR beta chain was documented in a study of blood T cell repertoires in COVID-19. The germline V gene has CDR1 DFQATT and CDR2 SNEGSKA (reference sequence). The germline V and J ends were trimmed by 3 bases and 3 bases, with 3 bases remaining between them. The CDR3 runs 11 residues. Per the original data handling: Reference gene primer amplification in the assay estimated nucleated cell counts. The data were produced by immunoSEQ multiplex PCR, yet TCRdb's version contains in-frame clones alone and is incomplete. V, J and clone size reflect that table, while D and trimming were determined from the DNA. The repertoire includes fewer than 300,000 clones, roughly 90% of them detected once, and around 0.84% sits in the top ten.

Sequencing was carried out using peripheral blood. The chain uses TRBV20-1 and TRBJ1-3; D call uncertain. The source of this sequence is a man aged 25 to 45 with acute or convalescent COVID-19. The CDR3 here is CSASGGNTIYF. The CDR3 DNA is TGCAGTGCTAGCGGTGGAAACACCATATATTTT.